The source of this TCR beta chain is a study of a mutant IDH1 vaccine in newly diagnosed glioma. As concerns this clone: Its target is not known.

Unmatched junction bases numbered 3, after V lost 4 bases and J lost 7 bases. Germline CDR1 and CDR2: MNHNS and SASEGT. This CDR3 region has 12 residues. Sequencing used immunoSEQ multiplex PCR; TCRdb keeps in-frame clones, though not all of them. Here the sample spans tens of thousands of clones, approximately 80% being singletons. Sample time point: week 35, safety follow-up. In every dose of vaccine, 300 ug of mutant IDH1 20-mer peptide was given alongside topical imiquimod. This sample comprised PBMCs, obtained from a glioma patient whose treatment included an IDH1 peptide vaccine. The chain recombines TRBV6-1 with TRBJ2-7; 8 nucleotides match TRBD1. The source of this sequence is a man aged 40-49 years with glioma. CDR3 region: CASSGTGGEQYF. The CDR3 DNA reads TGTGCCAGCAGTGGAACAGGGGGTGAGCAGTACTTC.